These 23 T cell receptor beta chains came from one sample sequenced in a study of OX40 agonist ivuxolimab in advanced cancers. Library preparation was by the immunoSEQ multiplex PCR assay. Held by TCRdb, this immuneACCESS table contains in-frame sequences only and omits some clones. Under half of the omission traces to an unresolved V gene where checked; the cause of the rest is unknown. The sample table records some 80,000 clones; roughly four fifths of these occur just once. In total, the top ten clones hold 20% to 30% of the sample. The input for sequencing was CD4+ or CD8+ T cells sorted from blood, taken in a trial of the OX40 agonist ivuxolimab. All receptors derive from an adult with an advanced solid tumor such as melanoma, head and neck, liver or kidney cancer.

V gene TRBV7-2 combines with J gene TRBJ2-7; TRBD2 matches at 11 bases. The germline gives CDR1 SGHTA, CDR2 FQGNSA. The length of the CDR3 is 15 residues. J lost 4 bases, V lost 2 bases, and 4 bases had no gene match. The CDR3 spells CASSLTSGSGYEQYF. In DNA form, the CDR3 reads TGTGCCAGCAGCTTAACTAGCGGGAGTGGGTACGAGCAGTACTTC.

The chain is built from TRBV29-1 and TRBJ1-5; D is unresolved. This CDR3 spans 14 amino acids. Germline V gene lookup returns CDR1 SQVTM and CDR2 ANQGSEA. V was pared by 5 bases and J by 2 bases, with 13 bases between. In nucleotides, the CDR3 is TGCAGCGTTTCAGGAGGGTCGGGCAATCAGCCCCAGCATTTT. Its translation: CSVSGGSGNQPQHF.

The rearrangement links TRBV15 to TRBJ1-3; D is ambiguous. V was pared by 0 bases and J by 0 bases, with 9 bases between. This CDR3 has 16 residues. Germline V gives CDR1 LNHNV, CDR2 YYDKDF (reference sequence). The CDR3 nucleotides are TGTGCCACCAGCAGAGATTTAGCAGACTCTGGAAACACCATATATTTT. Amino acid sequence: CATSRDLADSGNTIYF. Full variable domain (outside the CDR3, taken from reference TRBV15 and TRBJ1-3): DAMVIQNPRYQVTQFGKPVTLSCSQTLNHNVMYWYQQKSSQAPKLLFHYYDKDFNNEADTPDNFQSRRPNTSFCFLDIRSPGLGDTAMYLCATSRDLADSGNTIYFGEGSWLTVV.

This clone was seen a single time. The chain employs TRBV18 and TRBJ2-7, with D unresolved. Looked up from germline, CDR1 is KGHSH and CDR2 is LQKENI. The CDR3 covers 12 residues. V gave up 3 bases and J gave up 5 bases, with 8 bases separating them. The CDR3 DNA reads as TGTGCCAGCTCACCCCAAGGGCACGAGCAGTACTTC. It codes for CASSPQGHEQYF.

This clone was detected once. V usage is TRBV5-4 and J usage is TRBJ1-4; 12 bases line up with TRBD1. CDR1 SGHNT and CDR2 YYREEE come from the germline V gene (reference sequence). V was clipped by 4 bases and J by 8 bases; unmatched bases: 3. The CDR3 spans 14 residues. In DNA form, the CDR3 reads TGTGCCAGCAGCAAGGGACAGGGGGCGGAAAAACTGTTTTTT. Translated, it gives CASSKGQGAEKLFF.

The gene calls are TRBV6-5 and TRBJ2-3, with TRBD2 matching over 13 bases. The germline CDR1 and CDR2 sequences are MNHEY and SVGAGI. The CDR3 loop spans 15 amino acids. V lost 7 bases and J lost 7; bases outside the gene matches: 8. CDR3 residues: CASTLLAGGSYTQYF. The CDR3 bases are TGTGCCAGCACCTTACTAGCGGGGGGGTCTTATACGCAGTATTTT.

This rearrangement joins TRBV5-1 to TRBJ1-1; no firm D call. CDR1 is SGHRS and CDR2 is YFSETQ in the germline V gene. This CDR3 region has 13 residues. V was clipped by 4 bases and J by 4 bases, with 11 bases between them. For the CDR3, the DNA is TGCGCCAGCAGCGATAGTGTGGGCACTGAAGCTTTCTTT. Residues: CASSDSVGTEAFF.

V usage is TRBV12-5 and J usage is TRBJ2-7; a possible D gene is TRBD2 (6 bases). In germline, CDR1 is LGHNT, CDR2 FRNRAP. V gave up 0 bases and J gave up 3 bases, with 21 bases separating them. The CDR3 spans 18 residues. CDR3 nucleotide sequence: TGTGCTAGTGGTTTGGTGACGGCCGAGCGACTAGAAGGCTACGAGCAGTACTTC. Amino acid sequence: CASGLVTAERLEGYEQYF.

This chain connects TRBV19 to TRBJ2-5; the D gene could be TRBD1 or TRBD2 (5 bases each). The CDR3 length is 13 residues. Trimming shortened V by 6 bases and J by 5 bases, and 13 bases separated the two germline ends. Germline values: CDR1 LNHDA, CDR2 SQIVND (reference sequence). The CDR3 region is CASRGTLRETQYF. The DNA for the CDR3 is TGTGCCAGTAGGGGGACCTTGAGGGAGACCCAGTACTTC. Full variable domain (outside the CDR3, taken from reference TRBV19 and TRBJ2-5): DGGITQSPKYLFRKEGQNVTLSCEQNLNHDAMYWYRQDPGQGLRLIYYSQIVNDFQKGDIAEGYSVSREKKESFPLTVTSAQKNPTAFYLCASRGTLRETQYFGPGTRLLVL.

The CDR3 spells CASISGAQREKLFF. CDR3 nucleotide sequence: TGTGCCAGCATATCCGGGGCCCAACGGGAAAAACTGTTTTTT. V usage is TRBV28 and J usage is TRBJ1-4; D is possibly TRBD1 (5 bases). The CDR3 runs 14 residues. The germline V gene has CDR1 MDHEN and CDR2 SYDVKM. Between the trimmed V and J ends, which lost 7 bases and 8 bases, there was a span of 17 bases.

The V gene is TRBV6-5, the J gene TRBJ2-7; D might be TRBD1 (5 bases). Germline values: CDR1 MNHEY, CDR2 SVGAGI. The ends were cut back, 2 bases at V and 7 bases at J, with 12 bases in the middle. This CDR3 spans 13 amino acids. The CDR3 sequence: CASSYGVGQEQYF. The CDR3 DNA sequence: TGTGCCAGCAGTTACGGGGTTGGACAAGAGCAGTACTTC.

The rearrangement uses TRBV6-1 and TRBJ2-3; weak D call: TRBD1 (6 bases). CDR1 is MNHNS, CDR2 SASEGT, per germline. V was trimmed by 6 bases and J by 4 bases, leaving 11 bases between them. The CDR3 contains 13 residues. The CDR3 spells CASRDRLSDTQYF. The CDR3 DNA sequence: TGTGCCAGCAGGGACAGACTTTCAGATACGCAGTATTTT.

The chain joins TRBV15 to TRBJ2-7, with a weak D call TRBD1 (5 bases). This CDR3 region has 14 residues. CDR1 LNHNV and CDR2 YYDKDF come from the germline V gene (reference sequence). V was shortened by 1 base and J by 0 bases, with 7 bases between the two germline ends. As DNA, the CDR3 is TGTGCCACCAGCAGAGGGCAGGGCTCCTACGAGCAGTACTTC. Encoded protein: CATSRGQGSYEQYF. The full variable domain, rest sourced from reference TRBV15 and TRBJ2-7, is DAMVIQNPRYQVTQFGKPVTLSCSQTLNHNVMYWYQQKSSQAPKLLFHYYDKDFNNEADTPDNFQSRRPNTSFCFLDIRSPGLGDTAMYLCATSRGQGSYEQYFGPGTRLTVT.

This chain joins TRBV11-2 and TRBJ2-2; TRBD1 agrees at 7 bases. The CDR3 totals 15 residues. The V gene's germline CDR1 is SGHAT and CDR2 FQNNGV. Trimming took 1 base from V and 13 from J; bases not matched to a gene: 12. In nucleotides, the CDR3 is TGTGCCAGCAGCTTAGCCCTTACCACAGGGGTAGGGCTGTTTTTT. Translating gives CASSLALTTGVGLFF.

CDR3 in DNA: TGTGCCAGCAGCTTAGGGCCAGGTTTGTACAATGAGCAGTTCTTC. It specifies CASSLGPGLYNEQFF. The chain uses TRBV7-2 and TRBJ2-1; D gene ambiguous. With 1 base removed from V and 4 bases from J, the gap between germline ends came to 11 bases. The CDR3 sequence is 15 residues long. Germline V gene sequence: CDR1 SGHTA, CDR2 FQGNSA.

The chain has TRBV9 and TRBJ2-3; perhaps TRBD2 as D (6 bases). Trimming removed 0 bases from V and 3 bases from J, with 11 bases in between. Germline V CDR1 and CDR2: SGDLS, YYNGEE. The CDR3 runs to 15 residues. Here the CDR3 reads CASSVEGLLTDTQYF. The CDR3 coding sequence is TGTGCCAGCAGCGTAGAAGGACTACTGACAGATACGCAGTATTTT.

CDR3 in amino acids: CASSPLDRMNTEAFF. CDR3 sequence (DNA): TGTGCCAGCAGTCCACTGGACAGGATGAACACTGAAGCTTTCTTT. The chain couples TRBV2 to TRBJ1-1, with 7 positions matching TRBD1. V shed 5 bases and J 0 bases; nucleotides not matched to a gene: 6. The CDR3 has 15 residues. Germline values: CDR1 SNHLY, CDR2 FYNNEI.

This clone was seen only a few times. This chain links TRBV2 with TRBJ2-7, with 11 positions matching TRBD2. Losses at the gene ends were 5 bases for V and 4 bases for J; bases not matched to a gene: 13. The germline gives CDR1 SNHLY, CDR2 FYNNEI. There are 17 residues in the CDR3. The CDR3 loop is CASSPLEVAGGKYEQYF. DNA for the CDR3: TGTGCCAGCAGTCCCCTAGAGGTAGCGGGAGGGAAGTACGAGCAGTACTTC.

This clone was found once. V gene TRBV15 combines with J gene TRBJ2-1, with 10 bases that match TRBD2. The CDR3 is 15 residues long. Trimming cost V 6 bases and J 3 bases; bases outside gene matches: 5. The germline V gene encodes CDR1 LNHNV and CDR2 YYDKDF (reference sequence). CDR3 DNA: TGTGCCACCAGTCCGGGACTAGCGAGCTACAATGAGCAGTTCTTC. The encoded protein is CATSPGLASYNEQFF.

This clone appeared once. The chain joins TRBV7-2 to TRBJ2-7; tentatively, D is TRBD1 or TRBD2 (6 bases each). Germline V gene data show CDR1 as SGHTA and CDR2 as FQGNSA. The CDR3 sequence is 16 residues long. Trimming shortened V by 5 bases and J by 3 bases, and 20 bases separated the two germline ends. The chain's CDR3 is CASSPHPKGGLYEQYF. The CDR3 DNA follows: TGTGCCAGCAGCCCCCACCCAAAGGGGGGACTCTACGAGCAGTACTTC.

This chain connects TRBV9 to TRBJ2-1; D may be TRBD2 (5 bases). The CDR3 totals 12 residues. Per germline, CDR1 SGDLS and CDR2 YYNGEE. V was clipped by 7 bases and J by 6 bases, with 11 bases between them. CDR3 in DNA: TGTGCCAGCCGGGCGGGTCCCAATGAGCAGTTCTTC. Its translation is CASRAGPNEQFF. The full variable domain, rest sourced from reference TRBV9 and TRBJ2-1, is DSGVTQTPKHLITATGQRVTLRCSPRSGDLSVYWYQQSLDQGLQFLIQYYNGEERAKGNILERFSAQQFPDLHSELNLSSLELGDSALYFCASRAGPNEQFFGPGTRLTVL.

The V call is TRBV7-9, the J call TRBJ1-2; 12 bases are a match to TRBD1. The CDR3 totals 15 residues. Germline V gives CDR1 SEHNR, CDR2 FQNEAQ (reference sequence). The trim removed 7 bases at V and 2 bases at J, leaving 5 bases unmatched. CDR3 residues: CASILGTGGNYGYTF. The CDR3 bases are TGTGCCAGCATTTTAGGGACAGGGGGCAACTATGGCTACACCTTC. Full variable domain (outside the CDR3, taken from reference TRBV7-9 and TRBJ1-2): DTGVSQNPRHKITKRGQNVTFRCDPISEHNRLYWYRQTLGQGPEFLTYFQNEAQLEKSRLLSDRFSAERPKGSFSTLEIQRTEQGDSAMYLCASILGTGGNYGYTFGSGTRLTVV.

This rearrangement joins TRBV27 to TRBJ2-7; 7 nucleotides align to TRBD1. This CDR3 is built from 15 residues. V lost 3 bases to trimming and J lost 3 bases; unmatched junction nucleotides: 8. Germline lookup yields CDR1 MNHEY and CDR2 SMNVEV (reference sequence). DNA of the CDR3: TGTGCCAGCAGTTTTTCCAGGACAGGTGACTACGAGCAGTACTTC. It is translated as CASSFSRTGDYEQYF.